The present entry profiles one T cell receptor (beta chain) with its context. Its specificity is unknown. Every donor contributed ten milliliters of peripheral blood by blood draw. It was with a sample-barcoded 5' primer and a J-beta primer mix that a second PCR of roughly 6 to 12 cycles was run. Through a template-switch adaptor with 12 random nucleotides, each cDNA molecule received a tag. One entry per CDR3 protein results from TCRdb running MiXCR on the 5' RACE reads. This table has hundreds of thousands of distinct CDR3 sequences, about 52% appearing once. This sample is drawn from a study of blood T cells in healthy people across ages. Study-wide findings and caveats: Since the PBMCs were unsorted, naive and antigen-experienced cells could not be conclusively compared.

The CDR3 runs 15 residues. CDR1 ENHRY and CDR2 SYGVKD come from the germline V gene. The rearrangement uses TRBV10-3 and TRBJ2-4; 7 bases match TRBD1. The tail of the sequence fits TRBJ2-5 better, so the J call may be wrong. The sequenced sample was blood. The sequence came from a woman aged 60-70 years in good health. This chain's CDR3 is CAISSPRQGAETQYF. The CDR3 nucleotides read TGTGCCATCAGTTCCCCGCGACAGGGTGCAGAGACCCAGTACTTC.